The subject of this entry is one T cell receptor (beta chain). The data stem from a study of blood T cell repertoires in COVID-19. Study information: COVID-19 samples collected from the United States, Italy and Spain covered acute and convalescent phases.

Germline trimming cut 6 bases from V and 5 bases from J; bases unmatched to any gene: 7. The length of the CDR3 is 14 residues. CDR1 LNHDA and CDR2 SQIVND come from the germline V gene (reference sequence). Assay: immunoSEQ multiplex PCR; the TCRdb copy retains only in-frame clones and omits some. The sample has about 130,000 clones; about four fifths are singletons. This TCR was recovered from a woman in her forties or fifties with acute or convalescent COVID-19. Sample: peripheral blood. The chain combines TRBV19 with TRBJ1-5, with 7 bases matching TRBD1. The CDR3 DNA reads as TGTGCCAGTAGCCAAACAGGGGCAGATCAGCCCCAGCATTTT. This gives the protein CASSQTGADQPQHF.